These 23 T cell receptor beta chains came from one sample sequenced in a study of identical twins. TCRdb re-derived calls from the 5' RACE reads in MiXCR, one entry per CDR3 protein. The sample records about 890,000 distinct CDR3 sequences, around 12% being singletons. These same data were also listed under a study on yellow fever vaccine responses in identical twins.

Sequencing used PBMCs. The receptors were sampled from a young woman in good health.

This clonotype was picked up a small number of times. The V call is TRBV20-1, the J call TRBJ1-5; maybe TRBD1 (5 bases). Germline assignment: CDR1 DFQATT and CDR2 SNEGSKA (reference sequence). Trimming cost V 6 bases and J 0 bases, with 9 bases left between them. The CDR3 is made up of 13 amino acids. This CDR3 reads CSAVGGSNQPQHF. Written as DNA, the CDR3 is TGCAGTGCCGTCGGGGGTAGCAATCAGCCCCAGCATTTT.

The V call is TRBV5-5, the J call TRBJ2-7, with D perhaps TRBD1 (5 bases). The V gene's germline CDR1 is SGHKS and CDR2 YYEKEE (reference sequence). V was shortened by 2 bases and J by 0 bases, with 6 bases between the two germline ends. The CDR3 runs 13 residues. CDR3 sequence: CASSFTGSYEQYF. The DNA for the CDR3 is TGTGCCAGCAGCTTCACAGGCTCCTACGAGCAGTACTTC.

This clonotype appeared many times. The genes are TRBV12-3 or TRBV12-4 and TRBJ2-3; 8 nucleotides agree with TRBD1. The CDR3 length is 11 residues. Trimming at V came to 8 bases and at J to 8 bases, leaving 3 bases not matched to a gene. The CDR3: CASGTGATQYF. The CDR3, as DNA: TGTGCCAGCGGGACAGGCGCTACGCAGTATTTT.

This rearrangement joins TRBV24-1 to TRBJ2-5; tentatively, D is TRBD1 or TRBD2 (5 bases each). The CDR3 covers 11 residues. V gave up 10 bases and J gave up 13 bases, with 18 bases separating them. Germline V CDR1 and CDR2: KGHDR, SFDVKD. The CDR3 DNA reads TGTGCCACGGATCCCGGGGACCCCAGGTACTTC. It translates to CATDPGDPRYF.

The chain uses TRBV6-1 and TRBJ2-1; 12 positions agree with TRBD1. The CDR3 has 14 amino acids. Losses at the gene ends were 5 bases for V and 8 bases for J; bases not matched to a gene: 4. From germline, CDR1 is MNHNS and CDR2 SASEGT. Here the CDR3 DNA reads TGTGCCAGCAGTAAACGGGACAGGGGGCATGAGCAGTTCTTC. Translation: CASSKRDRGHEQFF.

This clonotype has more than one count but fewer than ten. J is TRBJ2-7 and V is TRBV7-8; tentatively, D is TRBD1 (6 bases). Trimming removed 5 bases at V and 0 bases at J, with 11 bases between. The CDR3 totals 14 residues. Germline values: CDR1 SGHVS, CDR2 FQNEAQ. CDR3: CASSIGQSSYEQYF. The CDR3, as DNA: TGTGCCAGCAGCATCGGACAGAGCTCCTACGAGCAGTACTTC.

This clonotype was picked up a small number of times. The V call is TRBV28, the J call TRBJ2-3, with D possibly matching TRBD1 (6 bases). This CDR3 is 14 amino acids long. V was pared by 6 bases and J by 1 base, with 11 bases between. Germline V CDR1 and CDR2: MDHEN, SYDVKM. CDR3 sequence (DNA): TGTGCCAGCAGCCGTCGGACAGGCACAGATACGCAGTATTTT. Protein product: CASSRRTGTDTQYF.

The rearrangement uses TRBV13 and TRBJ1-6; D not certain. The CDR3 is 13 residues long. V was pared by 5 bases and J by 6 bases, with 8 bases between. The germline CDR1 and CDR2 sequences are PRHDT and FYEKMQ (reference sequence). The CDR3 here is CASSRAANSPLHF. CDR3 sequence (DNA): TGTGCCAGCAGCCGGGCCGCTAATTCACCCCTCCACTTT.

The chain is built from TRBV4-2 and TRBJ2-3; possibly TRBD1 for D (6 bases). This CDR3 comprises 14 residues. V lost 5 bases and J lost 5, with 14 bases in between. Germline V gene data show CDR1 as LGHNA and CDR2 as YNFKEQ. CDR3 loop: CASSGGRAGDTQYF. The DNA for the CDR3 is TGTGCCAGCAGCGGGGGCAGGGCGGGAGATACGCAGTATTTT.

This clonotype was counted a few times. The V and J genes are TRBV10-3 and TRBJ2-7; 7 bases map to TRBD2. The CDR3 runs 12 residues. After removal of 9 bases from V and 1 base from J, the junction contained 3 bases not matched to a gene. Germline-derived CDR1 and CDR2 are ENHRY and SYGVKD. CDR3 bases: TGTGCCATACGGACTAGTTCCTACGAGCAGTACTTC. Its protein is CAIRTSSYEQYF.

The chain is built from TRBV12-3 or TRBV12-4 and TRBJ1-2; D gene ambiguous. Trimming shortened V by 3 bases and J by 0 bases, and 8 bases separated the two germline ends. CDR3 size: 14 residues. DNA for the CDR3: TGTGCCAGCAGTTTTCGGCGTGCTAACTATGGCTACACCTTC. The encoded protein is CASSFRRANYGYTF.

The chain recombines TRBV5-1 with TRBJ1-1; TRBD1 agrees at 9 bases. The CDR3 consists of 16 residues. CDR1 SGHRS and CDR2 YFSETQ come from the germline V gene. Losses at the gene ends were 4 bases for V and 2 bases for J; bases not matched to a gene: 9. CDR3 loop: CASSNVRDRVNTEAFF. CDR3 sequence (DNA): TGCGCCAGCAGCAATGTCCGGGACAGGGTTAACACTGAAGCTTTCTTT.

This clonotype was recorded at least ten times. This chain uses TRBV6-1 with TRBJ1-1; D gene unclear. CDR1 and CDR2 from the germline V gene are MNHNS and SASEGT. Trimming pared 4 bases from V and 0 bases from J, leaving 12 bases between. This CDR3 is 15 amino acids long. The CDR3 sequence: CASSAINRVNTEAFF. The DNA of the CDR3 is TGTGCCAGCAGTGCCATAAATCGGGTGAACACTGAAGCTTTCTTT.

The CDR3 region has the DNA TGTGCCAGCAGTGGGACTAGCGGAGCTCTGAAGACCCAGTACTTC. Encoded protein: CASSGTSGALKTQYF. The chain couples TRBV2 to TRBJ2-5; 10 bases agree with TRBD2. After removal of 4 bases from V and 6 bases from J, the junction contained 8 bases not matched to a gene. Per germline, CDR1 SNHLY and CDR2 FYNNEI. The CDR3 totals 15 residues.

This chain connects TRBV7-9 to TRBJ1-2, with 7 bases lining up with TRBD1. This CDR3 comprises 10 residues. Germline CDR1 and CDR2: SEHNR and FQNEAQ (reference sequence). J lost 8 bases, V lost 10 bases, and 4 bases had no gene match. As DNA, the CDR3 is TGTGCCACTCGACAGGGAGGCTACACCTTC. Translation gives CATRQGGYTF.

The chain links TRBV12-3 or TRBV12-4 to TRBJ2-3; 10 nucleotides agree with TRBD2. The CDR3 loop spans 16 amino acids. With V trimmed by 3 bases and J by 6 bases, 9 bases remained unmatched. The CDR3 is CASSFSSGGTGDTQYF. The CDR3 DNA reads as TGTGCCAGCAGTTTCTCTAGCGGGGGTACAGGGGATACGCAGTATTTT.

This clonotype was recorded many times. The chain is built from TRBV7-3 and TRBJ2-7; the D is unclear. This CDR3 contains 12 residues. V was pared by 5 bases and J by 3 bases, with 8 bases between. The germline CDR1 and CDR2 sequences are SGHTA and FQGTGA. In DNA form, the CDR3 reads TGTGCCAGCAGCGCTAGTGGCTACGAGCAGTACTTC. This translates into CASSASGYEQYF.

This chain connects TRBV5-5 to TRBJ2-7; D uncertain. CDR1 and CDR2 (germline): SGHKS, YYEKEE (reference sequence). The CDR3 is 15 amino acids. Trimming took off 0 bases at V and 6 bases at J, with 16 bases between the two ends. The CDR3 spells CASSLVYADLSEQYF. For the CDR3, the DNA is TGTGCCAGCAGCTTGGTGTATGCGGATCTTTCCGAGCAGTACTTC. The variable domain in full, with the rest retrieved from reference TRBV5-5 and TRBJ2-7, is DAGVTQSPTHLIKTRGQQVTLRCSPISGHKSVSWYQQVLGQGPQFIFQYYEKEERGRGNFPDRFSARQFPNYSSELNVNALLLGDSALYLCASSLVYADLSEQYFGPGTRLTVT.

This clonotype was counted between two and nine times. The chain couples TRBV11-2 to TRBJ2-3; TRBD1 matches 8 bases. This CDR3 has 15 residues. V was pared by 5 bases and J by 5 bases, with 9 bases of the junction left unmatched. CDR1 is SGHAT and CDR2 is FQNNGV in the germline V gene. The CDR3 coding sequence is TGTGCCAGCAGCCCGGGCGGCAGGGGGCAAGATACGCAGTATTTT. Its protein product is CASSPGGRGQDTQYF.

This clonotype has more than one count but fewer than ten. This sequence joins TRBV20-1 and TRBJ2-1; D remains unclear. Germline CDR1 is DFQATT and CDR2 is SNEGSKA (reference sequence). V was trimmed by 6 bases and J by 6 bases, leaving 12 bases between them. This CDR3 comprises 12 residues. In DNA, the CDR3 is TGCAGTGCCAACGCGCCGGGCAATGAGCAGTTCTTC. As protein: CSANAPGNEQFF.

The chain has TRBV7-9 and TRBJ2-3, with 12 bases aligning to TRBD1. CDR3 length: 17 residues. J gave up 4 bases and V 5 bases, and 10 bases lay outside the gene matches. CDR1 is SEHNR and CDR2 is FQNEAQ in the germline V gene (reference sequence). The CDR3: CASSPRDRGLGADTQYF. Written as DNA, the CDR3 is TGTGCCAGCAGCCCCCGGGACAGGGGGCTTGGTGCAGATACGCAGTATTTT.

This clonotype was counted a few times. The J gene is TRBJ2-2, the V gene TRBV28; TRBD2 agrees at 7 bases. Germline lookup yields CDR1 MDHEN and CDR2 SYDVKM. J was trimmed by 6 bases and V by 2 bases; bases with no gene match: 6. This CDR3 is built from 15 residues. The CDR3 reads CASSLGGGPPGELFF. CDR3 DNA: TGTGCCAGCAGTTTAGGGGGAGGGCCCCCCGGGGAGCTGTTTTTT.

This clonotype has just a few counts. The rearrangement links TRBV12-3 or TRBV12-4 to TRBJ1-1, with D unclear. Trimming cost V 3 bases and J 0 bases, with 11 bases left between them. The CDR3 loop spans 15 amino acids. The CDR3, as DNA: TGTGCCAGCAGTTTGAGCGCGCAGGTGAACACTGAAGCTTTCTTT. Protein: CASSLSAQVNTEAFF.